By sample fraction, the clone carrying this T cell receptor beta chain is medium-sized (0.01 to 0.1%). Its antigen remains unknown. Adaptor-ligated barcode primers were used to amplify TRBV12-4/TRBJ1-2 clonotypes. One entry per CDR3 protein, called by TCRdb with MiXCR from the multiplex PCR reads. The table records just under 2,500 distinct CDR3 sequences, 2% to 2.5% of them present only once. Study-wide points: Under 2.3% of tumor Treg sequences matched blood Tregs or memory cells. The TCR gene usage of tumor memory CD4+ T cells clustered together with blood and lymph node memory CD4+ cells and with lymph node naive CD4+ cells. Tumor Tregs overlapped most with tumor, then blood, naive CD4+ cells.

The sorted Tregs were CD4+CD25+CD127-/low cells. This CDR3 has 12 amino acids. V shed 5 bases and J shed 4 bases, with 8 bases lying between them. The chain carries TRBV12-3 or TRBV12-4 and TRBJ1-2; D might be TRBD1 (5 bases). Source material: tumor-infiltrating Tregs sorted from the breast tumor. The TCR comes from a female donor with breast cancer. The CDR3, as DNA: TGTGCCAGCAGTGGGGCAATCTATGGCTACACCTTC. The encoded protein is CASSGAIYGYTF.